The 24 T cell receptor beta chains listed next were all sequenced from one sample in a study of T cells after yellow fever vaccination. Each CDR3 protein is one row after TCRdb ran MiXCR on the 5' RACE reads. The table lists some 420,000 distinct CDR3 sequences, roughly a sixth of them singletons. The sequencing used PBMCs, collected before the yellow fever booster vaccination. These receptors originate from a man aged 18-30 years who received the YFV17D yellow fever vaccine.

The sample holds a few counts of this clonotype. The gene calls are TRBV5-1 and TRBJ2-5; either TRBD1 or TRBD2 may supply D (5 bases each). This CDR3 has 18 amino acids. V lost 3 bases, J lost 5 bases, and 26 bases lay in between. Germline lookup yields CDR1 SGHRS and CDR2 YFSETQ. The chain's CDR3 is CASSSGLGVQELVETQYF. The CDR3 DNA reads TGCGCCAGCAGCTCCGGCCTGGGGGTTCAAGAATTGGTGGAGACCCAGTACTTC. The whole variable domain, remainder taken from reference TRBV5-1 and TRBJ2-5, is KAGVTQTPRYLIKTRGQQVTLSCSPISGHRSVSWYQQTPGQGLQFLFEYFSETQRNKGNFPGRFSGRQFSNSRSEMNVSTLELGDSALYLCASSSGLGVQELVETQYFGPGTRLLVL.

Only a few counts were recorded for this clonotype. This chain joins TRBV20-1 and TRBJ1-4; 9 nucleotides agree with TRBD1. The CDR3 length is 13 residues. Germline loops: CDR1 DFQATT, CDR2 SNEGSKA (reference sequence). J was trimmed by 6 bases and V by 6 bases; bases with no gene match: 5. This CDR3 reads CSARDREYEKLFF. CDR3 nucleotide sequence: TGCAGTGCCAGGGACAGGGAGTATGAAAAACTGTTTTTT.

The rearrangement uses TRBV12-3 or TRBV12-4 and TRBJ2-2; no definite D call. V lost 3 bases, J lost 5 bases, and 10 bases lay in between. CDR3 length equals 14 residues. CDR3 sequence reads: CASSLVGWTGELFF. The CDR3 coding sequence is TGTGCCAGCAGTTTGGTGGGTTGGACCGGGGAGCTGTTTTTT.

This clonotype was observed a few times. V gene TRBV27 combines with J gene TRBJ1-5; 8 bases fit TRBD1. The germline CDR1 and CDR2 sequences are MNHEY and SMNVEV (reference sequence). Unmatched junction bases numbered 6, after V lost 5 bases and J lost 9 bases. The CDR3 is made up of 13 amino acids. The CDR3 region is CASSVDRARPQHF. CDR3 coding DNA: TGTGCCAGCAGTGTGGACAGGGCGCGGCCCCAGCATTTT.

This chain joins TRBV3-2 and TRBJ1-1; the table's D gene call, TRBD1, was not cross checked with the DNA. TRBV3-2 is a pseudogene. The CDR3 length is 15 residues. CDR3 region: CASSRGGVGNTEAFF. In DNA, the CDR3 is TGTGCCAGCAGCCGAGGGGGGGTTGGGAACACTGAAGCTTTCTTT.

This chain joins TRBV9 and TRBJ2-3; D not resolved. This CDR3 region has 13 residues. Trimming removed 0 bases from V and 3 bases from J, with 5 bases in between. The V gene's germline CDR1 is SGDLS and CDR2 YYNGEE. DNA for the CDR3: TGTGCCAGCAGCGTAGAATGGACAGATACGCAGTATTTT. This sequence encodes CASSVEWTDTQYF.

The V gene is TRBV5-6, the J gene TRBJ2-7, with D hard to call. With 4 bases removed from V and 4 bases from J, the gap between germline ends came to 12 bases. Germline V gives CDR1 SGHDT, CDR2 YYEEEE. The CDR3 has 13 amino acids. The DNA of the CDR3 is TGTGCCAGCAGCCAGGTTAATGAGTACGAGCAGTACGTC. Amino acids: CASSQVNEYEQYV.

This clonotype appeared many times. The chain employs TRBV27 and TRBJ2-5, with D hard to call. CDR3 length: 13 amino acids. Trimming stripped 3 bases from V and 5 bases from J, with 10 bases between. The germline V gene encodes CDR1 MNHEY and CDR2 SMNVEV (reference sequence). The CDR3 DNA reads TGTGCCAGCAGTTTTTCGCAGACGGAGACCCAGTACTTC. This gives the protein CASSFSQTETQYF.

The V call is TRBV6-1, the J call TRBJ1-1; D gene ambiguous. CDR3 length equals 14 residues. The germline V and J ends were trimmed by 8 bases and 5 bases, with 18 bases remaining between them. The germline V gene has CDR1 MNHNS and CDR2 SASEGT. The DNA of the CDR3 is TGTGCCAGCTTTTGGGGTTTAGGCGGAACTGAAGCTTTCTTT. It encodes CASFWGLGGTEAFF.

The chain carries TRBV5-1 and TRBJ2-5; TRBD1 or TRBD2 may be the D gene (6 bases each). The germline V and J ends were trimmed by 1 base and 4 bases, with 17 bases remaining between them. The germline CDR1 and CDR2 sequences are SGHRS and YFSETQ. The CDR3 loop spans 16 amino acids. The CDR3 nucleotides read TGCGCCAGCAGCTTGAGGGCCGGGGGCACGGCAGAGACCCAGTACTTC. This sequence encodes CASSLRAGGTAETQYF.

This clonotype was observed a handful of times. This sequence joins TRBV7-2 and TRBJ2-3; D is possibly TRBD1 (6 bases). Germline V gives CDR1 SGHTA, CDR2 FQGNSA. Trimming pared 3 bases from V and 2 bases from J, leaving 12 bases between. The length of the CDR3 is 15 residues. The DNA for the CDR3 is TGTGCCAGCAGCTTTGGCCAGGGGAACACAGATACGCAGTATTTT. Amino acids: CASSFGQGNTDTQYF. Variable domain in full (rest from reference TRBV7-2 and TRBJ2-3): GAGVSQSPSNKVTEKGKDVELRCDPISGHTALYWYRQSLGQGLEFLIYFQGNSAPDKSGLPSDRFSAERTGGSVSTLTIQRTQQEDSAVYLCASSFGQGNTDTQYFGPGTRLTVL.

In its sample, this clonotype was seen a few times. This chain joins TRBV27 and TRBJ1-4; D gene ambiguous. Deletions cut 3 bases from V and 6 bases from J, with 11 bases between. The CDR3 has 14 amino acids. The germline gives CDR1 MNHEY, CDR2 SMNVEV (reference sequence). CDR3 coding DNA: TGTGCCAGCAGTTTTATAACTGGGGATGAAAAACTGTTTTTT. Its translation: CASSFITGDEKLFF.

V usage is TRBV4-1 and J usage is TRBJ2-4; 7 nucleotides align to TRBD2. This CDR3 contains 16 residues. Germline-derived CDR1 and CDR2 are MGHRA and YSYEKL. J gave up 3 bases and V 1 base, and 6 bases lay outside the gene matches. CDR3 protein: CASSQGATGGKNIQYF. In DNA form, the CDR3 reads TGCGCCAGCAGCCAAGGGGCAACGGGAGGCAAAAACATTCAGTACTTC.

This clonotype was observed many times. The chain joins TRBV5-1 to TRBJ2-1, with D tentatively TRBD2 (6 bases). There are 15 residues in the CDR3. CDR1 and CDR2 from the germline V gene are SGHRS and YFSETQ. V dropped 0 bases and J dropped 5 bases, with 12 bases sitting between them. The DNA for the CDR3 is TGCGCCAGCAGCTTGGCCCCAGGAGGGAACAATGAGCAGTTCTTC. Its protein is CASSLAPGGNNEQFF.

This clonotype has just a few counts. The rearrangement uses TRBV3-1 and TRBJ2-5; perhaps TRBD2 as D (6 bases). The CDR3 runs 12 residues. Germline V gene sequence: CDR1 LGHDT, CDR2 YNNKEL (reference sequence). V gave up 4 bases and J gave up 9 bases, with 12 bases separating them. CDR3 bases: TGTGCCAGCAGCCCGGGGGTGTGGTCCCAGTACTTC. It encodes CASSPGVWSQYF.

The CDR3 nucleotides read TGTGCCAGCAGTCTTTCAGGGGGCTGGACTGAAGCTTTCTTT. This gives the protein CASSLSGGWTEAFF. The chain uses TRBV6-2 or TRBV6-3 and TRBJ1-1, with 8 bases aligning to TRBD1. The CDR3 contains 14 residues. With V trimmed by 5 bases and J by 5 bases, 7 bases remained unmatched. Germline CDR1 is MNHEY and CDR2 is SVGEGT.

The gene calls are TRBV20-1 and TRBJ1-2, with D perhaps TRBD1 (5 bases). V was cut by 3 bases and J by 7 bases, with 24 bases left in between. Germline V gene lookup returns CDR1 DFQATT and CDR2 SNEGSKA (reference sequence). This CDR3 has 16 amino acids. DNA of the CDR3: TGCAGTGCTAGGCTCCAGTGGGGCTGGTTGGGTAGTGGCTACACCTTC. Translating gives CSARLQWGWLGSGYTF.

The chain employs TRBV4-3 and TRBJ2-3; 7 bases map to TRBD2. V trimming: 0 bases; J trimming: 2 bases; junction bases outside the gene matches: 8. Germline CDR1 is LGHNA and CDR2 is YSLEER. CDR3 length equals 17 residues. The CDR3 region is CASSQEPSGISTDTQYF. The CDR3 bases are TGCGCCAGCAGCCAAGAGCCCAGCGGGATATCCACAGATACGCAGTATTTT.

The chain has TRBV28 and TRBJ2-7, with 10 bases that match TRBD2. Germline V gene data show CDR1 as MDHEN and CDR2 as SYDVKM. V gave up 7 bases and J gave up 0 bases; unmatched junction bases: 6. The length of the CDR3 is 15 residues. In DNA, the CDR3 is TGTGCCAGCACCCAGGAGCGGGGGGGCTCCTACGAGCAGTACTTC. It codes for CASTQERGGSYEQYF.

The chain links TRBV9 to TRBJ1-5; weak D call: TRBD1 (6 bases). V lost 4 bases to trimming and J lost 6 bases, with 14 bases between them. The CDR3 sequence is 14 residues long. Germline-derived CDR1 and CDR2 are SGDLS and YYNGEE. The CDR3 reads CASSPGGGGQPQHF. DNA of the CDR3: TGTGCCAGCAGCCCCGGGGGGGGCGGTCAGCCCCAGCATTTT. Filled out from reference TRBV9 and TRBJ1-5, the complete variable domain reads DSGVTQTPKHLITATGQRVTLRCSPRSGDLSVYWYQQSLDQGLQFLIQYYNGEERAKGNILERFSAQQFPDLHSELNLSSLELGDSALYFCASSPGGGGQPQHFGDGTRLSIL.

The CDR3: CASSLGIYNRLQFF. CDR3 bases: TGTGCCAGCAGCTTAGGGATTTATAACAGGTTACAGTTCTTC. The chain has TRBV7-6 and TRBJ2-1; possibly TRBD1 for D (5 bases). There are 14 residues in the CDR3. V lost 1 base, J lost 13 bases, and 17 bases lay in between. Germline CDR1 is SGHVS and CDR2 is FNYEAQ.

This chain joins TRBV9 and TRBJ1-4; no clear D. The CDR3 covers 17 residues. Germline CDR1 SGDLS, CDR2 YYNGEE. V lost 0 bases, J lost 1 base, and 13 bases lay in between. CDR3: CASSVAPGGGTNEKLFF. The CDR3 DNA sequence: TGTGCCAGCAGCGTAGCTCCGGGAGGAGGAACTAATGAAAAACTGTTTTTT.

In its sample, this clonotype was seen many times. CDR3 coding DNA: TGTGCCACCAGCAGTATACCTAGTGGGGTGGATACGCAGTATTTT. This gives the protein CATSSIPSGVDTQYF. The gene calls are TRBV15 and TRBJ2-3; D is ambiguous. The CDR3 length is 15 residues. Trimming took 3 bases from V and 6 from J, leaving 16 bases between them. Germline V gene data show CDR1 as LNHNV and CDR2 as YYDKDF (reference sequence).

The genes are TRBV7-9 and TRBJ1-4; no definite D call. Trimming removed 5 bases from V and 2 bases from J, with 9 bases in between. The CDR3 has 14 residues. Per germline, CDR1 SEHNR and CDR2 FQNEAQ (reference sequence). This CDR3 reads CASSQRSTNEKLFF. The CDR3 region has the DNA TGTGCCAGCAGCCAAAGGTCGACTAATGAAAAACTGTTTTTT.